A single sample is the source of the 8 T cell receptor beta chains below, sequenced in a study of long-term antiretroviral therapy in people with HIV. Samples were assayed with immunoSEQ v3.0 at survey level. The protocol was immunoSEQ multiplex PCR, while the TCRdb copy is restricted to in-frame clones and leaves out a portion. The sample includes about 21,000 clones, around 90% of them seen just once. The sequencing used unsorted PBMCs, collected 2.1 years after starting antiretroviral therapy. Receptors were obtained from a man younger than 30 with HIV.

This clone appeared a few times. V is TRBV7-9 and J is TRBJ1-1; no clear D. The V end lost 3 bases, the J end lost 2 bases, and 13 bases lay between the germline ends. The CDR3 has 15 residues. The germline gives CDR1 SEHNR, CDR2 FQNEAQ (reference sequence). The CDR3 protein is CASSFVFEANTEAFF. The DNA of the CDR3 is TGTGCCAGCAGCTTTGTTTTTGAGGCAAACACTGAAGCTTTCTTT.

CDR3 sequence: CASSQDRASKGPLHF. The CDR3, as DNA: TGCGCCAGCAGCCAAGATAGAGCTAGCAAGGGCCCCCTCCACTTT. The chain couples TRBV4-3 to TRBJ1-6; D is undetermined. Germline V gene sequence: CDR1 LGHNA, CDR2 YSLEER. Trimming cost V 0 bases and J 13 bases, with 16 bases left between them. CDR3 size: 15 residues.

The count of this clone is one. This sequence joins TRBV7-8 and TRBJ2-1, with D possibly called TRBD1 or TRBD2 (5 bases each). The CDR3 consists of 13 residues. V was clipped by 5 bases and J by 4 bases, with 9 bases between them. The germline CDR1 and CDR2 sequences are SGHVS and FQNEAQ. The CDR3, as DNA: TGTGCCAGCAGCGAGGGACCTTACAATGAGCAGTTCTTC. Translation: CASSEGPYNEQFF.

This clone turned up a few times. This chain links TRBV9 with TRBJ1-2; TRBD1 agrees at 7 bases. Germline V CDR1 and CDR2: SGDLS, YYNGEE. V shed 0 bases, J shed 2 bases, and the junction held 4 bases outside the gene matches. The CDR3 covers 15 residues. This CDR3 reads CASSVGNRGNYGYTF. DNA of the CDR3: TGTGCCAGCAGCGTAGGGAACAGGGGCAACTATGGCTACACCTTC.

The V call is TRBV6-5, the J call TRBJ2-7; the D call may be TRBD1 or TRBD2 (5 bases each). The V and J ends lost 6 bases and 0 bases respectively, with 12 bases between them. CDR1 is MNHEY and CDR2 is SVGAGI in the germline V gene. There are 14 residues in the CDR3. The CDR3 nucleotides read TGTGCCAGCAGGAGGGGCAGGGTCTCCTACGAGCAGTACTTC. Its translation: CASRRGRVSYEQYF.

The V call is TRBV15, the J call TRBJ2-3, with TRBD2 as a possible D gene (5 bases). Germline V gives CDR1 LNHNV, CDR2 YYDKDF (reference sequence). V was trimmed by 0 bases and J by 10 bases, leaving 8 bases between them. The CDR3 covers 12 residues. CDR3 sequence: CATSRERDAQYF. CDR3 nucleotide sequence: TGTGCCACCAGCAGAGAGAGGGATGCGCAGTATTTT.

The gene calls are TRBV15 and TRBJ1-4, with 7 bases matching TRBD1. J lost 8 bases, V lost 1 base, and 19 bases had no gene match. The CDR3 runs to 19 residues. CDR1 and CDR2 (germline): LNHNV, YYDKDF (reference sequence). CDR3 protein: CATSRGGGFRARGEEKLFF. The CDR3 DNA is TGTGCCACCAGCAGAGGAGGGGGTTTCCGGGCCAGGGGGGAGGAAAAACTGTTTTTT.

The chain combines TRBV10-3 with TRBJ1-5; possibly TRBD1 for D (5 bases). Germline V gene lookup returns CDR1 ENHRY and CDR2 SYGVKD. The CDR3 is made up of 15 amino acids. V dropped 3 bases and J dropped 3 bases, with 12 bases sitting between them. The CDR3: CAISDSAGPNQPQHF. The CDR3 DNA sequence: TGTGCCATCAGTGATTCGGCAGGGCCCAATCAGCCCCAGCATTTT.